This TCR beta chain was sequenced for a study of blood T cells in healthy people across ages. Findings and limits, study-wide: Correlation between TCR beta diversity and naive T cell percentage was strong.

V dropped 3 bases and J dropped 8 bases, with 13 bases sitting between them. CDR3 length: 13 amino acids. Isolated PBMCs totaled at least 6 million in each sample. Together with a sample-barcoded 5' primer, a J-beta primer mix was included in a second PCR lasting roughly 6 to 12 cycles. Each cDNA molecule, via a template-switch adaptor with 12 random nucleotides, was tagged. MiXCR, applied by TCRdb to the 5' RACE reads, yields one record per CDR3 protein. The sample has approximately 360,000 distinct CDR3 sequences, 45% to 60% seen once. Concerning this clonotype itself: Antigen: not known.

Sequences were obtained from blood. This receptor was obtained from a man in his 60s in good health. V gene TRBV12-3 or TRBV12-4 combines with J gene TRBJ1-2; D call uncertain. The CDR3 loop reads CASSLRWEGGYTF. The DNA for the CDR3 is TGTGCCAGCAGTTTGAGGTGGGAGGGAGGCTACACCTTC.